Each of the 20 T cell receptor beta chains below was sequenced from the same sample in a study of blood T cells in healthy people across ages. Sample-barcoded 5' priming and a J-beta primer mix drove a second PCR of about 7 to 11 cycles. Using its own MiXCR run on the 5' RACE reads, TCRdb lists one record per CDR3 protein. The sample comprises roughly 1,700,000 distinct CDR3 sequences, 28% of which are singletons, and about 8% rests with the top ten. The sequencing sample was made of blood. The receptor set was obtained from a young woman in good health.

The genes are TRBV5-1 and TRBJ2-5, with TRBD1 matching over 7 bases. The V gene end was trimmed by 7 bases and the J gene end by 9 bases; junction bases not matched to a gene: 15. CDR1 SGHRS and CDR2 YFSETQ come from the germline V gene. This CDR3 has 14 residues. The CDR3 DNA is TGCGCCAGCGGATCGGGACAGCCGATGGGGGCCCAGTACTTC. Translated, it gives CASGSGQPMGAQYF.

Ten or more counts support this clonotype. The chain uses TRBV10-2 and TRBJ2-6, with 7 bases lining up with TRBD2. V dropped 1 base and J dropped 4; count of bases not matched to a gene: 4. This CDR3 is built from 16 residues. Germline values: CDR1 WSHSY, CDR2 SAAADI. CDR3 in amino acids: CASSELGGKGANVLTF. The CDR3 DNA is TGCGCCAGCAGTGAGTTGGGGGGGAAAGGGGCCAACGTCCTGACTTTC.

This clonotype was recorded only once. The chain combines TRBV7-2 with TRBJ2-1; D uncertain. The CDR3 runs to 13 residues. Germline CDR1 and CDR2: SGHTA and FQGNSA. The germline V and J ends were trimmed by 8 bases and 13 bases, with 21 bases remaining between them. The CDR3 DNA is TGTGCCAGCTTAGGAATTGCGATCGAGACCCAGTTCTTC. Translated: CASLGIAIETQFF.

With respect to this clonotype: This may arise from a read error, as a much more abundant clone is one base away. This sequence joins TRBV25-1 and TRBJ1-1; weak D call: TRBD1 (5 bases). The CDR3 contains 13 residues. The germline V gene encodes CDR1 MGHDK and CDR2 SYGVNS. Written as DNA, the CDR3 is TGTACCAGCAGTGAACCGAGGGGCACTGAAGCTTTCTTT. Residues: CTSSEPRGTEAFF.

V is TRBV2 and J is TRBJ1-1; D perhaps matches TRBD1 (6 bases). CDR1 and CDR2 from the germline V gene are SNHLY and FYNNEI. The CDR3 is 15 residues long. With 5 bases removed from V and 1 base from J, the gap between germline ends came to 14 bases. CDR3 sequence reads: CASSLQGAWNTEAFF. The DNA for the CDR3 is TGTGCCAGCAGTTTACAGGGCGCCTGGAACACTGAAGCTTTCTTT.

The chain employs TRBV20-1 and TRBJ1-2, with D tentatively TRBD1 (6 bases). Per the germline V gene, CDR1 is DFQATT and CDR2 is SNEGSKA (reference sequence). The CDR3 extends over 14 amino acids. The V end was cut by 5 bases, the J end by 2 bases, with 15 bases between. CDR3 sequence reads: CSASSGARNYGYTF. DNA of the CDR3: TGCAGTGCTTCCTCGGGGGCAAGGAACTATGGCTACACCTTC.

With regard to this clonotype: A much larger clone differs from this one at a single base, so this may be a read error. The genes are TRBV29-1 and TRBJ2-7, with D possibly TRBD1 on 6 matching bases. Germline loops: CDR1 SQVTM, CDR2 ANQGSEA. V shed 8 bases and J shed 7 bases, with 21 bases lying between them. The length of the CDR3 is 13 residues. The CDR3 DNA follows: TGCAGCACTCGACAGGTCCTCTACAATGAGCAGTACTTC. It yields the protein CSTRQVLYNEQYF.

V usage is TRBV5-6 and J usage is TRBJ2-3; D might be TRBD1 or TRBD2, each matching 6 bases. V was pared by 0 bases and J by 2 bases, with 13 bases between. Germline V CDR1 and CDR2: SGHDT, YYEEEE. The CDR3 loop spans 16 amino acids. Here the CDR3 DNA reads TGTGCCAGCAGCTTGGATCCAGGGGAGGTCACAGATACGCAGTATTTT. As protein: CASSLDPGEVTDTQYF.

As for this clonotype: One junction end disagrees with the germline gene, perhaps due to a read error. The chain is built from TRBV7-9 and TRBJ2-3; D not resolved. This CDR3 has 15 residues. Germline V gives CDR1 SEHNR, CDR2 FQNEAQ (reference sequence). CDR3 coding DNA: TGTGCCGGCAGCCCGAGGAGAGGTGGCACAGATACGCAGTATTTT. Amino acid sequence: CAGSPRRGGTDTQYF. The entire variable domain, with the rest obtained from reference TRBV7-9 and TRBJ2-3, is as follows: DTGVSQNPRHKITKRGQNVTFRCDPISEHNRLYWYRQTLGQGPEFLTYFQNEAQLEKSRLLSDRFSAERPKGSFSTLEIQRTEQGDSAMYLCAGSPRRGGTDTQYFGPGTRLTVL.

This clonotype was counted ten times or more. The J gene is TRBJ2-1, the V gene TRBV9, with D unresolved. CDR1 and CDR2 from the germline V gene are SGDLS and YYNGEE. The V end was cut by 3 bases, the J end by 0 bases, with 7 bases between. The CDR3 loop spans 14 amino acids. In nucleotides, the CDR3 is TGTGCCAGCAGCGCCGCTAGCTCCTACAATGAGCAGTTCTTC. It translates to CASSAASSYNEQFF.

Here the CDR3 DNA reads TGTGCCAGTAGTATAAGCTCAACCGAGCAGTTCTTC. Residues: CASSISSTEQFF. V and J are TRBV19 and TRBJ2-1; D unclear. V was clipped by 2 bases and J by 10 bases, with 9 bases between them. From germline, CDR1 is LNHDA and CDR2 SQIVND (reference sequence). The CDR3 runs to 12 residues.

This clonotype was recorded at least ten times. This chain joins TRBV28 and TRBJ2-4; no firm D call. Per the germline V gene, CDR1 is MDHEN and CDR2 is SYDVKM. This CDR3 region has 12 residues. Trimming took 6 bases from V and 0 from J, leaving 3 bases between them. The CDR3: CASRRAKNIQYF. The CDR3 DNA reads TGTGCCAGCAGAAGAGCCAAAAACATTCAGTACTTC.

The chain employs TRBV5-6 and TRBJ1-1; possible D gene TRBD1, 5 bases. Germline CDR1 SGHDT, CDR2 YYEEEE. Trimming pared 4 bases from V and 0 bases from J, leaving 16 bases between. The CDR3 sequence is 16 residues long. This chain's CDR3 is CASSPGILGVNTEAFF. The CDR3 coding sequence is TGTGCCAGCAGCCCCGGGATCCTGGGGGTGAACACTGAAGCTTTCTTT.

This chain joins TRBV7-9 and TRBJ2-2; maybe TRBD2 (6 bases). This CDR3 is built from 15 residues. The V end lost 8 bases, the J end lost 0 bases, and 13 bases lay between the germline ends. Per the germline V gene, CDR1 is SEHNR and CDR2 is FQNEAQ (reference sequence). The CDR3 DNA is TGTGCCAGCGGTTTTAGCGGCTCGAACACCGGGGAGCTGTTTTTT. Protein product: CASGFSGSNTGELFF.

About this clonotype itself: This may stem from a read error, because a much larger clone lies one nucleotide away. This sequence joins TRBV7-2 and TRBJ2-7, with D perhaps given as TRBD1 or TRBD2 (7 bases each). This CDR3 spans 15 amino acids. The germline V gene encodes CDR1 SGHTA and CDR2 FQGNSA. The CDR3 loop reads CAGSLDPGGEREQYF. CDR3 bases: TGTGCCGGCAGCTTAGACCCAGGGGGGGAGAGGGAGCAGTACTTC.

This clonotype was seen a handful of times. The gene calls are TRBV7-2 and TRBJ2-5, with 14 positions matching TRBD2. The CDR3 consists of 16 residues. The germline CDR1 and CDR2 sequences are SGHTA and FQGNSA. V dropped 5 bases and J dropped 4; count of bases not matched to a gene: 6. Here the CDR3 DNA reads TGTGCCAGCAGCCCACCGGGACTAGCGGGAGCAGAGACCCAGTACTTC. Translating gives CASSPPGLAGAETQYF.

This clonotype came up many times. The rearrangement joins TRBV20-1 to TRBJ2-3; possibly TRBD1 or TRBD2 for D (5 bases each). This CDR3 has 12 residues. Per germline, CDR1 DFQATT and CDR2 SNEGSKA (reference sequence). V lost 4 bases and J lost 5, with 10 bases in between. CDR3 in DNA: TGCAGTGCTATTGCGAGGGGAGATACGCAGTATTTT. This gives the protein CSAIARGDTQYF.

Comment on this clonotype: The junction departs from germline at one end; a sequencing error may be responsible. The chain couples TRBV20-1 to TRBJ2-7, with 7 bases identical to TRBD2. This CDR3 is 15 amino acids long. The V gene's germline CDR1 is DFQATT and CDR2 SNEGSKA (reference sequence). CDR3 bases: TGCAGTGCTGGAGATCCGGGCGGGAGTAACTACGAGCAGTACTTC. This sequence encodes CSAGDPGGSNYEQYF.

This chain links TRBV10-3 with TRBJ1-2; 7 bases match TRBD1. The CDR3 spans 15 residues. J gave up 7 bases and V 0 bases, and 8 bases lay outside the gene matches. Germline lookup yields CDR1 ENHRY and CDR2 SYGVKD. CDR3 sequence: CAISESNRGRVGYTF. CDR3 in DNA: TGTGCCATCAGTGAGTCGAACAGGGGTAGGGTTGGCTACACCTTC.

A note on this clonotype: With a much larger clone just one base away, this may be a read error. This chain uses TRBV5-5 with TRBJ2-7; TRBD2 is a possible D gene (6 bases). Germline V CDR1 and CDR2: SGHKS, YYEKEE (reference sequence). The germline V and J ends were trimmed by 4 bases and 2 bases, with 13 bases remaining between them. This CDR3 spans 14 amino acids. In nucleotides, the CDR3 is TGTGCCAGCAGCCGAGGGAGGTCGGCCTACGAGCAGTACTTC. Its translation is CASSRGRSAYEQYF.